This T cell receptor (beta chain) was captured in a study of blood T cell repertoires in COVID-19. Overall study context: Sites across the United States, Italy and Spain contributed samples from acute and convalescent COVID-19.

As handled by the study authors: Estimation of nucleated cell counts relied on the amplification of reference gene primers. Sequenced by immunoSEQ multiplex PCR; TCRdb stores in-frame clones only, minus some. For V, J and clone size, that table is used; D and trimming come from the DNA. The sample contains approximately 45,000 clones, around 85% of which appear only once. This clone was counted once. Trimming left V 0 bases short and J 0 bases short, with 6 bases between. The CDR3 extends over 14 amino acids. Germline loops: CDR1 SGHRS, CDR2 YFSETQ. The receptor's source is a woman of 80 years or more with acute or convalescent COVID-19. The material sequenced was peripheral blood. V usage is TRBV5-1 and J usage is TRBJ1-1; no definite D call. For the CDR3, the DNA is TGCGCCAGCAGCTTGGAAAACATGAACACTGAAGCTTTCTTT. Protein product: CASSLENMNTEAFF.